Shown below are 15 T cell receptor beta chains from a single sample sequenced in a study of human T cells and chemical hapten exposure. Via MiXCR, TCRdb re-called the RACE reads, giving one row per CDR3 protein. The sample contains 95,000 to 150,000 distinct CDR3 sequences, roughly 13% of which appear only once. Time point described: pre-sensitization, week 0. Sample treatment: therapeutic diphenylcyclopropenone sensitization with weekly scalp DPC. The sample consisted of whole blood, taken in connection with sensitization to the hapten diphenylcyclopropenone (DPC). The receptors derive from a woman aged 18-29 years with alopecia areata. Some clones in this sample may be carry-over from other donors' samples.

This clonotype was detected only a few times. The chain couples TRBV6-2 or TRBV6-3 to TRBJ1-5; 9 bases are shared with TRBD1. Looked up from germline, CDR1 is MNHEY and CDR2 is SVGEGT. This CDR3 is 14 amino acids long. The V and J ends lost 7 bases and 5 bases, in that order; junction bases with no gene match: 6. Here the CDR3 DNA reads TGTGCCAGCAACAAACAGGGGGCTGATCAGCCCCAGCATTTT. As protein: CASNKQGADQPQHF.

With regard to this clonotype: Since a much larger clone is just one base distant, this may be a read error. The chain has TRBV4-3 and TRBJ1-1; D unclear. CDR3 length: 13 amino acids. Germline V lookup: CDR1 LGHNA, CDR2 YSLEER. The CDR3, as DNA: TGCGCCGGCAGCCAAGATTCGGGATCAGAAGCTTTCTTT. Protein: CAGSQDSGSEAFF.

This clonotype turned up a few times. The chain combines TRBV4-2 with TRBJ1-1; 7 nucleotides align to TRBD1. The CDR3 has 17 residues. Losses at the gene ends were 0 bases for V and 1 base for J; bases not matched to a gene: 8. From germline, CDR1 is LGHNA and CDR2 YNFKEQ. In nucleotides, the CDR3 is TGTGCCAGCAGCCAAGATCATTCGGACAGGCGGAACACTGAAGCTTTCTTT. It is translated as CASSQDHSDRRNTEAFF.

This chain uses TRBV27 with TRBJ2-7; 8 bases map to TRBD2. The CDR3 extends over 15 amino acids. Germline V lookup: CDR1 MNHEY, CDR2 SMNVEV (reference sequence). V lost 2 bases and J lost 2; bases outside the gene matches: 5. The CDR3 region is CASSLSGGLTYEQYF. CDR3 bases: TGTGCCAGCAGTTTAAGCGGGGGCCTCACCTACGAGCAGTACTTC.

This clonotype was detected many times. This chain joins TRBV12-3 or TRBV12-4 and TRBJ1-2; a possible D gene is TRBD1 (6 bases). The CDR3 contains 14 residues. V was shortened by 7 bases and J by 4 bases, with 16 bases between the two germline ends. The CDR3 nucleotides read TGTGCCAGCACCGTTGGGGGCGCGGGCTATGGCTACACCTTC. The encoded protein is CASTVGGAGYGYTF.

This chain uses TRBV6-6 with TRBJ1-4, with a possible D match to TRBD1 (5 bases). In germline, CDR1 is MNHNY, CDR2 SVGAGI (reference sequence). V lost 11 bases and J 1 base, leaving 14 bases between the germline ends. This CDR3 is built from 14 residues. CDR3: CAGMRGGTNEKLFF. The CDR3, as DNA: TGTGCCGGGATGAGGGGAGGAACTAATGAAAAACTGTTTTTT.

This clonotype was counted a few times. The chain couples TRBV2 to TRBJ2-3; D is undetermined. Germline-derived CDR1 and CDR2 are SNHLY and FYNNEI. The CDR3 contains 12 residues. V was trimmed by 2 bases and J by 4 bases, leaving 4 bases between them. The CDR3 DNA reads as TGTGCCAGCAGTGAATTGGCAGATACGCAGTATTTT. Residues: CASSELADTQYF.

The rearrangement links TRBV20-1 to TRBJ2-2, with 7 nucleotides matching TRBD1. The CDR3 length is 14 residues. V was clipped by 6 bases and J by 2 bases; unmatched bases: 6. CDR1 DFQATT and CDR2 SNEGSKA come from the germline V gene (reference sequence). This chain's CDR3 is CSARTGRNTGELFF. CDR3 in DNA: TGCAGTGCCCGGACAGGACGTAACACCGGGGAGCTGTTTTTT.

This clonotype has only a few counts. This rearrangement joins TRBV19 to TRBJ1-5; D remains unclear. V lost 4 bases and J 10 bases, leaving 14 bases between the germline ends. Germline V gene lookup returns CDR1 LNHDA and CDR2 SQIVND (reference sequence). The CDR3 totals 13 residues. The CDR3 protein is CASSTPQRDPQHF. The CDR3 nucleotides are TGTGCCAGTAGTACCCCTCAACGGGATCCCCAGCATTTT.

This clonotype was recorded a few times. This sequence joins TRBV11-2 and TRBJ2-1; either TRBD1 or TRBD2 may supply D (5 bases each). Deletions cut 1 base from V and 3 bases from J, with 7 bases between. This CDR3 comprises 14 residues. Germline V gives CDR1 SGHAT, CDR2 FQNNGV. The CDR3 sequence: CASSLGGYYNEQFF. DNA of the CDR3: TGTGCCAGCAGCTTAGGGGGGTACTACAATGAGCAGTTCTTC.

This chain joins TRBV28 and TRBJ1-1, with D uncertain. V was shortened by 4 bases and J by 0 bases, with 9 bases between the two germline ends. The CDR3 totals 14 residues. Germline V gene sequence: CDR1 MDHEN, CDR2 SYDVKM. In nucleotides, the CDR3 is TGTGCCAGCAGTTATCCGGTTATGAACACTGAAGCTTTCTTT. Translating gives CASSYPVMNTEAFF.

The sample holds a few counts of this clonotype. The rearrangement uses TRBV4-2 and TRBJ2-7; weak D call: TRBD2 (6 bases). Per the germline V gene, CDR1 is LGHNA and CDR2 is YNFKEQ. The CDR3 is 13 amino acids. V lost 4 bases, J lost 3 bases, and 10 bases lay in between. The CDR3 reads CASSRGTFYEQYF. The DNA for the CDR3 is TGTGCCAGCAGCCGAGGGACTTTCTACGAGCAGTACTTC.

This clonotype was seen repeatedly, ten times or more. The V and J genes are TRBV3-1 and TRBJ2-2; 10 nucleotides match TRBD1. Germline trimming cut 4 bases from V and 4 bases from J; bases unmatched to any gene: 6. This CDR3 comprises 16 residues. CDR1 and CDR2 from the germline V gene are LGHDT and YNNKEL (reference sequence). The CDR3, as DNA: TGTGCCAGCAGCCTCCGGACAGGGGGGTTCACCGGGGAGCTGTTTTTT. Translation gives CASSLRTGGFTGELFF.

J is TRBJ2-3 and V is TRBV5-4, with D unclear. V lost 4 bases and J lost 6, with 12 bases in between. The CDR3 contains 13 residues. Germline V gene lookup returns CDR1 SGHNT and CDR2 YYREEE (reference sequence). The CDR3 DNA reads as TGTGCCAGCAGCGTGGGGAACTCGGATACGCAGTATTTT. Translation: CASSVGNSDTQYF.

This clonotype was observed a handful of times. The chain joins TRBV20-1 to TRBJ2-1, with D uncertain. Germline CDR1 reads DFQATT; CDR2 reads SNEGSKA (reference sequence). The ends were cut back, 3 bases at V and 4 bases at J, with 13 bases in the middle. CDR3 size: 14 residues. The CDR3 nucleotides read TGCAGTGCTAGCAAGGAGATGCTGTACAATGAGCAGTTCTTC. Protein: CSASKEMLYNEQFF.